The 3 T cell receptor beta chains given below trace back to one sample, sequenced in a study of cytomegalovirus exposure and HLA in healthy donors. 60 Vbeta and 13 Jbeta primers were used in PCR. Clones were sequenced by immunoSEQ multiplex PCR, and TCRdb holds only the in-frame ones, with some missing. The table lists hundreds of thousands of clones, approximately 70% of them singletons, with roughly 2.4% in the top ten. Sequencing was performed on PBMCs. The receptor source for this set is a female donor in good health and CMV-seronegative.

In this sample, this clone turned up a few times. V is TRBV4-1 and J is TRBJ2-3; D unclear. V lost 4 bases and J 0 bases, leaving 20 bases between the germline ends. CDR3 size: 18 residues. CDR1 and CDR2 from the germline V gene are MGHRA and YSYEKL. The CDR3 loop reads CASSRSGSPGTSTDTQYF. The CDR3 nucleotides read TGCGCCAGCAGCCGATCAGGATCCCCAGGTACTAGCACAGATACGCAGTATTTT.

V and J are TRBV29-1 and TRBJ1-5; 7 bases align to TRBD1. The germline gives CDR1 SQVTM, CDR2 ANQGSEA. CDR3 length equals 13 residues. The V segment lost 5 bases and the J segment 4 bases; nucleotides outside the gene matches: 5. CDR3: CSVKTGLNQPQHF. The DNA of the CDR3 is TGCAGCGTTAAGACAGGGCTTAATCAGCCCCAGCATTTT.

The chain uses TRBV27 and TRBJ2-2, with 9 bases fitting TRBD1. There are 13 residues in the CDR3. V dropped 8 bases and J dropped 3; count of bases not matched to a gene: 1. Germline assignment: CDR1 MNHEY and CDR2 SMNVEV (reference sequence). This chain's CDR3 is CASRTGDTGELFF. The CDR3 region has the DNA TGTGCCAGCCGGACAGGGGACACCGGGGAGCTGTTTTTT.